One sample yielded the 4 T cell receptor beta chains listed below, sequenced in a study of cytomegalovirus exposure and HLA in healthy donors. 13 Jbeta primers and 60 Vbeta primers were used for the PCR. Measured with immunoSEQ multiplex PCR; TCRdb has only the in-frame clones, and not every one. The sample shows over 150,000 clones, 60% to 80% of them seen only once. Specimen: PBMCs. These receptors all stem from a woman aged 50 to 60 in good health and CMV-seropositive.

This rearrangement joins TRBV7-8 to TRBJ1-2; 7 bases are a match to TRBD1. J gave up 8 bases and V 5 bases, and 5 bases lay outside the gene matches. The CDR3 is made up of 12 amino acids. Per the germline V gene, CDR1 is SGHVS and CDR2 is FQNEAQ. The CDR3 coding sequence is TGTGCCAGCAGCCTTAGGACAGGCGGCTACACCTTC. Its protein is CASSLRTGGYTF.

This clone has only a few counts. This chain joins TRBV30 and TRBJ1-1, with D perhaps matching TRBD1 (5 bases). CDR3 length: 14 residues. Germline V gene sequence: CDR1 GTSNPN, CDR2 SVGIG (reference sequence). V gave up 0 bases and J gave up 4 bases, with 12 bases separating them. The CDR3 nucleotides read TGTGCCTGGAGTGTAGGAGCAGGGTTCACTGAAGCTTTCTTT. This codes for CAWSVGAGFTEAFF.

DNA of the CDR3: TGTGCCAGCAGTACGGGACTAGCGGAGAACTACGAGCAGTACTTC. Translation: CASSTGLAENYEQYF. The gene calls are TRBV6-1 and TRBJ2-7; 11 bases are a match to TRBD2. Looked up from germline, CDR1 is MNHNS and CDR2 is SASEGT. This CDR3 spans 15 amino acids. V gave up 5 bases and J gave up 3 bases; unmatched junction bases: 6.

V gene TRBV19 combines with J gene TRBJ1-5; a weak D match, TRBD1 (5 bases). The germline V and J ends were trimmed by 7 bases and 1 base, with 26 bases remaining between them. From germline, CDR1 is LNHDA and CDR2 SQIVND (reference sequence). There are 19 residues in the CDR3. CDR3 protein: CASMGGGRGAAGSNQPQHF. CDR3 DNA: TGTGCCAGTATGGGGGGGGGACGAGGAGCCGCGGGGAGCAATCAGCCCCAGCATTTT.